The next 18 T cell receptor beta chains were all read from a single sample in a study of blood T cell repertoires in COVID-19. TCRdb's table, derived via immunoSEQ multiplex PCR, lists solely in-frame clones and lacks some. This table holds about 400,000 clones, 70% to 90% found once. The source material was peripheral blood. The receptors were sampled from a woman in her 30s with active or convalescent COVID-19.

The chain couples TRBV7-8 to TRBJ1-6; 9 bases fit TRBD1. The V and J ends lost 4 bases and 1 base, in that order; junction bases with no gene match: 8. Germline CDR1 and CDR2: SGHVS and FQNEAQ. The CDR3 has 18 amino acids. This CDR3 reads CASSSGTGRRSYNSPLHF. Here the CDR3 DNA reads TGTGCCAGCAGCTCAGGGACAGGGAGAAGATCCTATAATTCACCCCTCCACTTT.

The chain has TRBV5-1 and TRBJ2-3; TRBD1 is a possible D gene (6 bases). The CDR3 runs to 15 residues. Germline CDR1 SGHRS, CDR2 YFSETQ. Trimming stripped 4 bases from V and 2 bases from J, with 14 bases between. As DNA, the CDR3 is TGCGCCAGCAGCGCCGGGACAACAACCACAGATACGCAGTATTTT. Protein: CASSAGTTTTDTQYF.

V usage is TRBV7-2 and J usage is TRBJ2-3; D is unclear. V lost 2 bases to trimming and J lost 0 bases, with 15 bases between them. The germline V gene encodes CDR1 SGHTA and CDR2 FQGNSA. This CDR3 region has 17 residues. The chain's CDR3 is CASSLFAATSSTDTQYF. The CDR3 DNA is TGTGCCAGCAGCTTATTCGCGGCCACTTCTAGCACAGATACGCAGTATTTT.

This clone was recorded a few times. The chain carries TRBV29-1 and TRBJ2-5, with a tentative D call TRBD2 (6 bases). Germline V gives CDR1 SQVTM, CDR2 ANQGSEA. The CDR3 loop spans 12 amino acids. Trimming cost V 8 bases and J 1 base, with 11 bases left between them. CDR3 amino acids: CSTGGAQETQYF. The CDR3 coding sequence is TGCAGCACTGGAGGGGCCCAAGAGACCCAGTACTTC.

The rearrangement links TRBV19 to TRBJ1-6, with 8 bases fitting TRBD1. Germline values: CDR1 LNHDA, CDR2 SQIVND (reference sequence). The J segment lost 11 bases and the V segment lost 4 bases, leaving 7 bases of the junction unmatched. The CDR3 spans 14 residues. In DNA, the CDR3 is TGTGCCAGTAGTACGGGACAGGCGAGTCCACCCCTCCACTTT. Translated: CASSTGQASPPLHF.

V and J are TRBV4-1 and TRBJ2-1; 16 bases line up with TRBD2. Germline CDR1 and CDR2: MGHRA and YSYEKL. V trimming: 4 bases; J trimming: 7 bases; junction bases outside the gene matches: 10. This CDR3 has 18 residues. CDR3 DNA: TGCGCCAGCAGCCCCTTGGGACTAGCGGGGGGGCGGGAGAATGAGCAGTTCTTC. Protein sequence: CASSPLGLAGGRENEQFF.

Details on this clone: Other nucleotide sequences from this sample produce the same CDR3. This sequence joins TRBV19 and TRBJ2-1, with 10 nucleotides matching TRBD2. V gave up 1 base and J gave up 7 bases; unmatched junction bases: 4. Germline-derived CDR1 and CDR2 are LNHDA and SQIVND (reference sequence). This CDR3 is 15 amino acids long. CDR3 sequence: CASSIGLAGVNEQFF. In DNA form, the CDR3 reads TGTGCCAGTAGTATAGGTCTAGCGGGAGTGAATGAGCAGTTCTTC.

The chain's CDR3 is CASSQEGQLNGLGEQYF. The CDR3 DNA is TGTGCCAGCAGCCAAGAGGGACAGCTCAATGGTCTCGGCGAGCAGTACTTC. The chain uses TRBV3-1 (or the pseudogene TRBV3-2) and TRBJ2-7; 7 nucleotides align to TRBD1. CDR3 size: 17 residues. J lost 6 bases, V lost 0 bases, and 14 bases had no gene match. Germline lookup yields CDR1 LGHDT and CDR2 YNNKEL (reference sequence).

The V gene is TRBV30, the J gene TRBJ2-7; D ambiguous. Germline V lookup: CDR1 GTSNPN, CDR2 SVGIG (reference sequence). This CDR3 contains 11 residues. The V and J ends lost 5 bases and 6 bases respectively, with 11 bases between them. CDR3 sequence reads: CAWAHGFEQYF. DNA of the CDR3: TGTGCCTGGGCCCACGGGTTCGAGCAGTACTTC.

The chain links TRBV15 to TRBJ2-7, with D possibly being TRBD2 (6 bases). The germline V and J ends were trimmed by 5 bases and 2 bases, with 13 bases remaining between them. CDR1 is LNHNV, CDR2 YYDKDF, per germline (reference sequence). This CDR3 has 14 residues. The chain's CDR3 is CATSGGTLTYEQYF. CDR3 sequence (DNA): TGTGCCACCAGCGGGGGGACGCTGACCTACGAGCAGTACTTC.

CDR3 residues: CASSPTGLGGYTF. The CDR3 nucleotides are TGTGCCAGCAGCCCGACAGGGCTAGGGGGCTACACCTTC. The chain uses TRBV11-2 and TRBJ1-2, with 7 bases matching TRBD1. Germline V CDR1 and CDR2: SGHAT, FQNNGV. Losses at the gene ends were 5 bases for V and 8 bases for J; bases not matched to a gene: 8. The CDR3 spans 13 residues.

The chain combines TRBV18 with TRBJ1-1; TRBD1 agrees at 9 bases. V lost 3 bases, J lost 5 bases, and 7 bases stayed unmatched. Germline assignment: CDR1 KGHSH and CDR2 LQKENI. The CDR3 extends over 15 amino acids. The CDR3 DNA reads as TGTGCCAGCTCACCGGGACAGGGCGGAATGACTGAAGCTTTCTTT. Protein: CASSPGQGGMTEAFF.

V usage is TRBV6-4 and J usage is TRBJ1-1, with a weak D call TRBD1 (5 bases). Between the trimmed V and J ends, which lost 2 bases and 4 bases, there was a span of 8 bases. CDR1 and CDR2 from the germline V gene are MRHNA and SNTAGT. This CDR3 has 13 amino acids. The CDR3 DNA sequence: TGTGCCAGCAGTGACCGGGGGGGCACTGAAGCTTTCTTT. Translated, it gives CASSDRGGTEAFF.

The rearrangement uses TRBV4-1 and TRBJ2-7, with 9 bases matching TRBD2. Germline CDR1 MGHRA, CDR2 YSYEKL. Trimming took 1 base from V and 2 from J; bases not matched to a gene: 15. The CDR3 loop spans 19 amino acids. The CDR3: CASSQGLAGARLAAYEQYF. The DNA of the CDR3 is TGCGCCAGCAGCCAAGGGTTAGCGGGGGCGCGCCTCGCCGCCTACGAGCAGTACTTC.

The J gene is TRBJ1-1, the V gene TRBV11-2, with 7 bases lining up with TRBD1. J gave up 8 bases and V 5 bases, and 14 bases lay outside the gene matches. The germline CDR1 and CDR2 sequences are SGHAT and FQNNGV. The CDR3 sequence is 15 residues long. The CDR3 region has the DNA TGTGCCAGCAGCCAAAGAGACAGGGTTCTTACCGAAGCTTTCTTT. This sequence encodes CASSQRDRVLTEAFF.

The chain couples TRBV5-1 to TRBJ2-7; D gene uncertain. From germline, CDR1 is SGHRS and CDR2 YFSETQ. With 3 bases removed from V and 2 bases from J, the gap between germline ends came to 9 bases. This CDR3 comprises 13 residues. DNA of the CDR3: TGCGCCAGCAGCTCGGCCAGCGCCTACGAGCAGTACTTC. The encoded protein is CASSSASAYEQYF.

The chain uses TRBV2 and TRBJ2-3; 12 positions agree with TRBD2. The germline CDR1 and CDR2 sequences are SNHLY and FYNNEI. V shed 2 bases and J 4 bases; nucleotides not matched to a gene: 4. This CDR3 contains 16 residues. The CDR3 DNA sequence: TGTGCCAGCAGTGAACTAGCGGGGGGGCCCGCAGATACGCAGTATTTT. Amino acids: CASSELAGGPADTQYF.

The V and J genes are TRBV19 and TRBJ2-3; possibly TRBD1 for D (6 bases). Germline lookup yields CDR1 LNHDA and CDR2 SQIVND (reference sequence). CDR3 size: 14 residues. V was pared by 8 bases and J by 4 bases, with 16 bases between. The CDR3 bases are TGTGCCAGTGGACCTCAAGGGGGTGCAGATACGCAGTATTTT. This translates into CASGPQGGADTQYF. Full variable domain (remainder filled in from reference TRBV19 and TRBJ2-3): DGGITQSPKYLFRKEGQNVTLSCEQNLNHDAMYWYRQDPGQGLRLIYYSQIVNDFQKGDIAEGYSVSREKKESFPLTVTSAQKNPTAFYLCASGPQGGADTQYFGPGTRLTVL.